This paragraph covers one T cell receptor beta chain sequence. The clone's antigen remains unknown. Base qualities are not recorded, but no much larger clone differs from it by a single base. This sample stems from a study of PD-1 blockade in classical Hodgkin lymphoma (dated by TCRdb to 2018 to 2020). A note on the overall study: Nivolumab dosing was 3 mg/kg intravenously every 2 weeks, continuing until either disease progression or unacceptable toxicity. To define a peripheral blood immune signature of response to PD-1 blockade in classical Hodgkin lymphoma, the study combined TCR beta sequencing with CyTOF. Study-level results and caveats: A significant rise by C4D1 was seen in CD4+ but not CD8+ TCR diversity (p=0.0027 vs p=0.16), with the rise being most apparent in complete responders (p=0.02). Baseline TCR diversity was reported as lower in newly diagnosed patients than in healthy donors, and lower still in relapsed/refractory patients. Among trial patients, those achieving complete response had baseline diversity similar to that of newly diagnosed patients, while diversity was significantly lower in partial responders and progressors. The study covered only a single clinical trial cohort, and the causes of the repertoire differences, possibly disease activity or prior therapy, were still not defined. Patients starting nivolumab less than 1 year after ASCT had lower diversity and were excluded from later analyses to avoid confounding by immune reconstitution.

This specimen's time point label, interpreted: cycle 1 day 1 (C1D1), immediately before nivolumab initiation. Every trial patient had relapsed following autologous stem cell transplantation, and prior brentuximab vedotin exposure was what differed among cohorts A, B and C. A total of under 70 patients with relapsed/refractory classical Hodgkin lymphoma made up the trial cohort, and each patient's best overall response was complete response, partial response or progressive disease. In the multi-cohort phase II CheckMate 205 trial, trial patients received single-agent nivolumab. An independent review committee assessed best overall response using the 2007 International Working Group response criteria. Trial PBMCs were obtained immediately prior to nivolumab initiation (C1D1) and on therapy at cycle 2 day 1 and cycle 4 day 1. After peripheral blood was drawn into 8 mL Vacutainer Cell Preparation Tubes, PBMCs were isolated by centrifugation and then cryopreserved.

The Qiagen DNeasy kit was used to extract genomic DNA both from unsorted PBMCs and from the negatively selected CD4+ and CD8+ fractions. TCR beta CDR3 regions were subjected to amplification by immunoSEQ multiplex PCR with primers that anneal to V and J segments. A synthetic immune receptor repertoire was used to minimize amplification bias, and remaining bias was computationally removed after sequencing. The authors' analysis ran thus. Repertoire diversity was quantified as the Shannon entropy index using custom Python scripts. The unsorted, CD4+ and CD8+ repertoires were each analyzed separately, with the exception of combined analyses, where CD4+ and CD8+ sequences were merged in silico. Clonal expansion was defined as a frequency increase of at least 2-fold after treatment compared with C1D1, and clones undetected at baseline were assigned a pseudocount of 0.5. Clones with 0 or 1 copy at C1D1 were defined as singleton clones, while clones with 2 or more copies were defined as non-singleton clones. Clones expanded in unsorted samples were annotated as CD4+, CD8+ or unknown by matching protein sequences in sorted samples from the same patient. Wilcoxon tests were applied to paired samples to test diversity changes from C1D1 to C4D1. Entries here come from immuneACCESS through TCRdb and include only in-frame sequences with V and J called. Some clones fail to appear in such tables; in the studies checked, an unresolved V gene covers under half of the shortfall, and the cause of the remainder is unknown. V and J calls plus clone size are reproduced from that table; the DNA served to infer D and trimming. This sample holds roughly 8,000 clones; around 80% were observed only once. Around an eighth of the sample goes to the ten largest clones.

Deletion took 1 base off V and 1 base off J, with a span of 11 bases between the germline ends. The CDR3 numbers 16 residues from cysteine through phenylalanine. Just the 48-base CDR3 DNA is kept, in frame starting at base 1. The germline V gene (reference sequence) provides CDR1 GTSNPN and CDR2 SVGIG. The chain is assembled from TRBV30 and TRBJ2-6; the D gene assignment is ambiguous. The sample in question was peripheral blood mononuclear cells (PBMCs), obtained at baseline. This TCR came from a human donor with classical Hodgkin lymphoma. CDR3 sequence: CAWSGPLGSGANVLTF. The base sequence is TGTGCCTGGAGTGGACCCTTGGGTTCTGGGGCCAACGTCCTGACTTTC. The full variable domain, with segments outside the CDR3 supplied by the reference TRBV30 and TRBJ2-6 proteins, appears as SQTIHQWPATLVQPVGSPLSLECTVEGTSNPNLYWYRQAAGRGLQLLFYSVGIGQISSEVPQNLSASRPQDRQFILSSKKLLLSDSGFYLCAWSGPLGSGANVLTFGAGSRLTVL.